This record covers a single T cell receptor beta chain. Its specificity is not known. The CDR3 contains 11 residues. V lost 3 bases and J lost 15, with 12 bases in between. In germline, CDR1 is SEHNR, CDR2 FQNEAQ (reference sequence). This record comes from a study of cytomegalovirus exposure and HLA in healthy donors. Study-wide results and limits: Reports indicated that the classifier achieved high specificity and sensitivity in diagnosing cytomegalovirus status.

From the roughly 110-subject validation cohort, which was separate from the roughly 630-subject first cohort, the donors were drawn. Measured with immunoSEQ multiplex PCR; TCRdb has only the in-frame clones, and not every one. The sample carries 71,000 or so clones, nearly 95% recorded once. This receptor was identified in a woman between 18 and 30 years old in good health and CMV-seronegative. Sample: PBMCs. This chain links TRBV7-9 with TRBJ2-1; D is perhaps TRBD2 (7 bases). The CDR3 protein is CASSLGGAPFF. CDR3 sequence (DNA): TGTGCCAGCAGCTTGGGGGGGGCGCCGTTCTTC.